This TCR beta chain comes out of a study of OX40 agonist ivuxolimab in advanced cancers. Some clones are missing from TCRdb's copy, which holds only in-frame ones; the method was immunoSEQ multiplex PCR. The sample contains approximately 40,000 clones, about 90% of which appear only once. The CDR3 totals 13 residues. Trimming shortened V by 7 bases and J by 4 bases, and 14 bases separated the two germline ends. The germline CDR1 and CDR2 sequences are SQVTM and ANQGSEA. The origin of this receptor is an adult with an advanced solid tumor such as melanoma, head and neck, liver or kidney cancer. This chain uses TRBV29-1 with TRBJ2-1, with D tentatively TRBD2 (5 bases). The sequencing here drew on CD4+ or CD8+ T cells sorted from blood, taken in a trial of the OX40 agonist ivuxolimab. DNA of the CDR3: TGCAGCGCCGGGAATCAGCGGTACAATGAGCAGTTCTTC. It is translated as CSAGNQRYNEQFF.